The clone carrying this T cell receptor (beta chain) was counted a few times. Authors' data handling: Reference gene primer amplification gave estimated nucleated cell counts. Assay: immunoSEQ multiplex PCR; the TCRdb copy retains only in-frame clones and omits some. The V and J calls and clone size come from that table; D and trimming were worked out from the DNA. Of 200,000 to 250,000 clones listed, around 82% are singletons. Germline V gene lookup returns CDR1 MDHEN and CDR2 SYDVKM. This CDR3 region has 14 residues. After removal of 6 bases from V and 0 bases from J, the junction contained 2 bases not matched to a gene. The sample comes from a study of blood T cell repertoires in COVID-19. Turning to the study itself: Samples came from the United States, Italy and Spain, spanning acute and convalescent COVID-19. The cDNA or gDNA used as material had been derived from T cells, B-cell-depleted T cells, or PBMCs.

The V call is TRBV28, the J call TRBJ1-5; 7 bases fit TRBD1. Source material: peripheral blood. The origin of this receptor is a woman between 70 and 85 years old with acute or convalescent COVID-19. Written as DNA, the CDR3 is TGTGCCAGCAGGCAGGGGGGTAGCAATCAGCCCCAGCATTTT. Protein sequence: CASRQGGSNQPQHF.